This TCR beta chain was sequenced during a study of radiotherapy plus CTLA-4 blockade in lung cancer (dated by TCRdb to between 2017 and 2018). About the investigation overall: Among the enrolled patients, about 19% had an objective response, and about 31% reached disease control. The investigation overall reported the following: After treatment with radiotherapy and ipilimumab, TCR clones that originated in tumors expanded in peripheral blood. The strongest predictors of response, as reported, were early dynamic changes in blood T cell clones along with a rise in serum interferon-beta after radiation.

The study tested focal radiation therapy combined with CTLA-4 blockade (ipilimumab) in patients with chemo-refractory metastatic non-small-cell lung cancer. A word on this clone: Its antigen is currently not known. No much larger clonotype is one base removed from it; base qualities were not supplied.

The CDR3 has 16 amino acids, counting the end cysteine and phenylalanine. The retained sequence is limited to the CDR3, 48 bases, with the frame set at the first base. The germline V gene encodes CDR1 KGHSH and CDR2 LQKENI. Trimming removed 5 bases from V and 4 bases from J; the gene matches leave 6 bases unexplained. To prepare the library, the immunoSEQ multiplex PCR assay was applied. TCRdb stores this immuneACCESS table with in-frame sequences only. Part of the clones is absent; in the studies checked, under half of the shortfall reflects unresolved V genes, and no reason is known for the rest. In all, the sample holds 65,000 to 85,000 clones, and around 69% of those were seen once. Approximately 15% of the sample comes from the top ten.

This TCR came from a human donor with non-small cell lung cancer whose response to radiotherapy plus ipilimumab could not be evaluated. Some clones in this sample may be carry-over from other donors' samples. The chain couples TRBV18 to TRBJ2-3, with TRBD2 identical over 13 junction bases. Sequenced material: peripheral blood, taken from a patient treated with radiotherapy plus ipilimumab. The CDR3 corresponds to CASSKGLAGNPDTQYF. The nucleotide sequence is given as TGTGCCAGCTCAAAGGGACTAGCGGGGAACCCAGATACGCAGTATTTT.